This T cell receptor beta chain was identified during a study of OX40 agonist ivuxolimab in advanced cancers. Germline V gene sequence: CDR1 MNHEY, CDR2 SVGAGI. The CDR3 has 14 amino acids. The V end lost 0 bases, the J end lost 5 bases, and 10 bases lay between the germline ends. Assay used: immunoSEQ multiplex PCR; TCRdb lists only in-frame clones, some missing. The table includes 95,000 to 120,000 clones, approximately 90% detected once. The chain has TRBV6-5 and TRBJ1-1, with D possibly TRBD1 on 6 matching bases. The sequence derives from an adult with an advanced solid tumor such as melanoma, head and neck, liver or kidney cancer. The input for sequencing was CD4+ or CD8+ T cells sorted from blood, taken in a trial of the OX40 agonist ivuxolimab. The CDR3 region has the DNA TGTGCCAGCAGTTACTCCGGGGGCAGGACTGAAGCTTTCTTT. Its protein product is CASSYSGGRTEAFF.